This TCR beta chain was identified in a study of cytomegalovirus exposure and HLA in healthy donors (dated by TCRdb to 2017 to 2019). As for the study more broadly: An earlier analysis of some 550 of the donors reported approximately 290 Gb of sequence data and 120 million or so unique TCR beta sequences from about 200 million T cells. Approximately 310 gigabases of sequencing data and tens of millions of unique TCR sequences were included in an early release covering roughly 600 HLA-typed donors. Of the roughly 410 genotyped donors, over 80% were placed in the genetic ancestry cluster associated with self-reported Caucasian donors. The study aimed to test whether signatures of past pathogen exposure could be identified by cataloging public T cell receptors. The study used immunosequencing to profile the T cell repertoires of about 670 subjects and linked those repertoires to cytomegalovirus serostatus. Along with the approximately 670-subject first cohort, a separate validation cohort of roughly 110 different subjects was used. The study combined high-throughput TCR immunosequencing, statistical association of individual TCRs with disease status, and machine learning to predict cytomegalovirus infection status. In a later analysis, previously published TCR beta repertoires from hundreds of donors were re-analyzed and high-resolution HLA genotyping was added so that TCR occurrence patterns could be studied. Rather than using new phenotypic data, the later analysis identified candidate immune exposures from TCR beta sequences and from how often those sequences occurred across donors. To decide whether each TCR beta V gene segment behaved as functional or pseudogenic, an earlier analysis of some 580 of the donors relied on high-throughput TCR beta sequencing. Donor age, sex, ethnicity and CMV serostatus were compiled together with the repertoire data. Genome-wide SNP genotypes for about 65% of the roughly 700 donors were used in a later genetic analysis, which treated that subset as a discovery cohort. All discovery cohort repertoires had been generated on a single sequencing platform. Class I and class II HLA loci were covered by the typing at four-digit resolution. Typing coverage differed by locus: A, B, C, DRB1 and DQB1 were typed in roughly 629-630 donors, DQA1 in about 500, DPA1 in some 570, and DPB1 in just under 480. A handful of DR-DQ haplotypes were handled as single units for association and clustering because linkage in the cohort was strong. Among some 400 genotyped donors of the cohort, an average of approximately 240,000 unique TCR beta nucleotide sequences were sequenced per donor, around 20% of them non-productive.

The cohort comprised several hundred healthy bone marrow donors. Cohort members were all nominally healthy when sampled, although unrecorded immune exposures were likely present. The donor tested CMV seronegative, placing the donor among the 350 to 400 seronegative members of the cohort. Every donor gave a peripheral blood sample, and the peripheral blood mononuclear cells from that sample were used for TCR beta sequencing. The Qiagen DNeasy Blood Extraction Kit was used to extract genomic DNA from the blood cell samples. Findings and caveats that apply to the study as a whole: Correlated functional status among segregating V segments might be attributable to linkage disequilibrium, but an unknown experimental factor could not be ruled out. A group of highly shared sequence variants was considered likely to be a technical artifact of the sequencing pipeline. The earlier analysis of about 600 of the donors excluded roughly 17 rarely observed V segments, including chromosome 9 orphons, because counts were too low. HLA typing was unavailable for some donors at each locus, so association tests used only the typed subset. It was suggested by the authors that the approach could potentially be generalized to other disease states and immunological phenotypes. In a later analysis, HLA-associated TCR beta chains were found to be more clonally expanded and to have lower generation probabilities than equally common non-associated chains. The only immune exposure information available for the cohort was CMV serostatus. Across donors, most TCR sequences were observed very rarely, whereas some public TCRs were present in many individuals. In a later analysis, 16,951 TCR beta sequences were associated with specific HLA alleles at a false discovery rate of 0.05. Some IMGT-functional V segments, including TRBV6-2 and TRBV6-3, could not be distinguished by the 87-base-pair reads and were therefore excluded. In the study, approximately 160 TCR beta chains were listed as associated with cytomegalovirus. In vitro tests confirmed that three of the cytomegalovirus-associated TCR beta chains recognize cytomegalovirus antigens. Strong co-occurrence of HLA alleles, especially DR and DQ, made assigning TCR associations to individual alleles difficult. In this cohort, only TCR beta chains were sequenced, and detectable features were limited by the absence of alpha or paired-chain data. Sequencing depth was assumed to be roughly uniform across donors in the presence/absence analyses, though that assumption may not hold. In a later analysis, several top co-occurrence clusters were reported to appear linked to parvovirus B19, influenza, CMV and Epstein-Barr virus. V-gene and J-gene trimming of TCR beta chains was associated with a missense DCLRE1C variant in a later genetic analysis, and the association was replicated in an independent cohort. Compared with the approximately 720-donor mean, donors in an Asian-associated ancestry cluster had fewer N-insertions in productive TCRs, according to a later genetic analysis. In a later analysis, TCR association rates were found to vary across HLA loci, with the most associated TCRs seen for DRB1 alleles and the fewest for HLA-C alleles. A further reported finding was that TCR beta sequences accurately predicted the HLA-A and HLA-B alleles for most subjects in the first cohort. The classifier was reported to diagnose cytomegalovirus status with high specificity and sensitivity in both the original and validation cohorts. A later analysis found that most CMV-associated TCR beta chains appeared HLA-restricted, with HLA associations seemingly driven largely by CMV exposure. In an earlier analysis of approximately 590 of the donors, most TCR beta V segments appeared in productive rearrangements about 87% or about 30% of the time, broadly matching IMGT annotations.

Libraries were prepared through the immunoSEQ multiplex PCR assay. The multiplex PCR relied on a mix of 60 forward primers for TCR Vbeta segments and 13 reverse primers for TCR Jbeta segments. Amplification of the CDR3 region of rearranged TCR beta genes was performed with a multiplex PCR assay on genomic DNA. On the Illumina HiSeq System, the amplified TCR beta libraries were sequenced as 87-base-pair reads. As for the original processing: In a later analysis, tens of millions of unique TCR beta chains were counted across the roughly 610 repertoires, and roughly 11 million of these chains were shared by at least two donors. A nearest-neighbor algorithm error-corrected the raw reads and collapsed the reads into unique sequences, merging closely related sequences to remove PCR and sequencing errors. Alignment of CDR3 sequences to IMGT reference sequences was used to assign V, D and J gene segments. For a sequence to be retained, at least a six-nucleotide match to both a V gene segment and a J gene segment was required. Rearrangements were called productive when the CDR3 lacked stop codons and stayed in frame with V and J; all others were non-productive. CDR3 was defined according to IMGT convention as the region running from the second conserved V-encoded cysteine to the conserved J-encoded phenylalanine. The earlier analysis of 450 to 750 of the donors excluded any sequence lacking an unambiguous match to a single V gene segment. An earlier analysis of 500 to 700 of the donors classified V segments as functional when productive rearrangements were above 56.7% and as segregating when the standard deviation between donors was above 5%. To diagnose cytomegalovirus status from the catalog of TCR beta chain sequences, a statistical classification framework was built. In a later analysis, V and J genes were assigned by comparing TCR nucleotide sequences against IMGT/GENE-DB human TR gene sequences. Using the TCRdist pipeline, a later analysis assigned CDR3 sequences along with most-parsimonious VDJ recombination scenarios. In a later analysis, every TCR beta chain was defined by the combination of its CDR3 amino acid sequence and its V-gene family, and reads without a unique V-gene family were dropped. As a way to deal with suspected cross-contamination and a sequencing artifact, a later analysis dropped roughly 620 nucleotide sequences that were highly shared and had low generation probability. For each public chain, a later analysis derived a clonal expansion index from normalized ranks of inferred template counts within each repertoire. In a later analysis, generation probabilities were computed with a VDJ recombination model fitted to out-of-frame rearrangements, and the resulting probabilities were checked against IGoR. In a later analysis, hypergeometric tests were used to score TCR-TCR, TCR-HLA and TCR-CMV co-occurrence, with a repertoire-size bias correction applied to TCR pairs. A later analysis estimated false discovery rates by permuting HLA or CMV assignments 20 times. In a later analysis, co-occurring TCRs were grouped using DBSCAN, and TCRdist sequence similarity was added for clustering within HLA-allele-positive subsets. Repertoires with fewer than 30,000 or more than 120,000 public chains, plus five repertoires with anomalous nucleotide sharing, were excluded from co-occurrence clustering. What TCRdb holds here is the immuneACCESS table cut down to in-frame rearrangements. Part of the clones is not present; checked against another copy, under half of the missing clones reflect an unresolved V gene, and the others are unexplained. D and trimming were read from the DNA, whereas the V and J calls and clone size are those reported in that table. This sample holds 130,000 to 150,000 clones; around 72% were observed only once. Over 1% of the sample rests with the top ten.

This clone was recorded a few times. Its antigen is still unknown. Base qualities are missing; no much larger clone stands one base away. According to the germline V gene, CDR1 reads MDHEN and CDR2 reads SYDVKM. Its CDR3 holds 14 amino acids, cysteine through phenylalanine. Only the CDR3 part of the read is kept: 42 bases, read in frame from the first base. V loses 2 bases of germline sequence and J loses 3 bases, and the interval between the two ends is 7 bases. This TCR was recovered from a woman aged 40 to 49 in good health and CMV-seronegative. Sequencing was done on a sample of PBMCs. The V and J segments used are TRBV28 and TRBJ1-4; TRBD1 is a weak D gene call, 5 bases matching. CDR3 reads: CASSLLGANEKLFF. The nucleotide sequence is given as TGTGCCAGCAGTTTACTAGGGGCTAATGAAAAACTGTTTTTT.